A selection of T cell receptor beta chains follows, all from one sample in a study of PD-1 blockade in classical Hodgkin lymphoma. Only in-frame clones appear in the TCRdb table, and some are missing; sequencing was by immunoSEQ multiplex PCR. The sample carries approximately 100,000 clones, around 89% recorded once. The source material was peripheral blood mononuclear cells (PBMCs), sampled before the second cycle of nivolumab. Receptor source: a human donor with classical Hodgkin lymphoma. Each CDR3 is given with its conserved first and last residue. The D gene is left open where the match is weak. Size values are once, few and many counts, or a class for expanded clones, and some rows have none.

CDR3nt,CDR3aa,v_gene,abundance,d_gene,j_gene
TGTGCCAGCAGTTTAGAGGTTAGGGCTGAAGCTTTCTTT,CASSLEVRAEAFF,TRBV28,-,-,TRBJ1-1
TGTGCCAGCAGCTTAGAACGGGGTGCGATTACGCAGTATTTT,CASSLERGAITQYF,TRBV11-2,-,-,TRBJ2-3
TGTGCCAGCAGGGATTCGGGACGGCAAGAGACCCAGTACTTC,CASRDSGRQETQYF,TRBV28,-,-,TRBJ2-5
TGTGCGGAGAGAAGGGGCAATCAGCCCCAGCATTTT,CAERRGNQPQHF,TRBV30,-,-,TRBJ1-5
TGCGCCAGTTCCCCCGGGGCCCAAGAGACCCAGTACTTC,CASSPGAQETQYF,TRBV5-1,-,-,TRBJ2-5
TGTGCCAGCAGCTTGGAAGGACAGTACTATGGCTACACCTTC,CASSLEGQYYGYTF,TRBV5-8,-,-,TRBJ1-2
TGTGCCAGCAGCCCGGGACTAGCGGACTACAATGAGCAGTTCTTC,CASSPGLADYNEQFF,TRBV7-2,-,TRBD2,TRBJ2-1
TGTGCCTGGGGTCATCCCGGGGGGATAGAGACCCAGTACTTC,CAWGHPGGIETQYF,TRBV30,once,TRBD2,TRBJ2-5
TGTGCCAGCAGCTCGAACCCAAGCTCCTACAATGAGCAGTTCTTC,CASSSNPSSYNEQFF,TRBV7-2,-,-,TRBJ2-1
TGCGCCAGCAGTGACTTGGGGGGTCATCAGCCCCAGCATTTT,CASSDLGGHQPQHF,TRBV10-2,few,-,TRBJ1-5
TGTGCCAGTAGTAAATTTTTGATCGGACGCCATAGCAATCAGCCCCAGCATTTT,CASSKFLIGRHSNQPQHF,TRBV19,-,-,TRBJ1-5
TGTGCCAGCAGCAGCATGGCGGGGGAGCAGTACTTC,CASSSMAGEQYF,TRBV7-9,-,-,TRBJ2-7
TGTGCCAGCAGGGAGGTTAGGACTACCCGGGGGGAGCTGTTTTTT,CASREVRTTRGELFF,TRBV7-8,-,-,TRBJ2-2
TGTGCCAGCAGTTATTTGGGACAGGGGGCTATAGATGAGCAGTTCTTC,CASSYLGQGAIDEQFF,TRBV6-5,-,TRBD1,TRBJ2-1
TGTGCCAGCAGTTTACAGGGCGATGAAAAACTGTTTTTT,CASSLQGDEKLFF,TRBV27,-,-,TRBJ1-4
TGTGCCTGGAGCTCGGGGACAGGCCCCTCGGAACTGTTTTTT,CAWSSGTGPSELFF,TRBV30,-,TRBD1,TRBJ1-4
TGTGCCAGCAGTGAAGCGCTTCCAGGGATCCAGCCCCAGCATTTT,CASSEALPGIQPQHF,TRBV2,-,-,TRBJ1-5
TGTGCCAGCGGTCAGCAGGCAGGACGCCAAGAGACCCAGTACTTC,CASGQQAGRQETQYF,TRBV5-8,-,-,TRBJ2-5
TGCGCCAGCAGTGACTACGAGCAGTACTTC,CASSDYEQYF,TRBV10-1,-,-,TRBJ2-7
TGTGCCAGCAGCCCCCAGGCGGGACGGGAATACAATGAGCAGTTCTTC,CASSPQAGREYNEQFF,TRBV7-2,-,-,TRBJ2-1
TGTGCCATCAGTGAGCCGGGACAGGGTGTAAACACCATATATTTT,CAISEPGQGVNTIYF,TRBV10-3,-,TRBD1,TRBJ1-3
TGTGCCAGTAGTCCCAGGACTGGAATCTATGGCTACACCTTC,CASSPRTGIYGYTF,TRBV19,-,-,TRBJ1-2
TGTGCCAGCAGGAGACAGGGGGCCAACACTGAAGCTTTCTTT,CASRRQGANTEAFF,TRBV27,-,TRBD1,TRBJ1-1
TGTGCCAGCATCCTCTCGGAGGGCACTGAAGCTTTCTTT,CASILSEGTEAFF,TRBV6-5,-,-,TRBJ1-1
TGTGCCAGCAGCTTGGTTTCGGGACAGCTTTTATCCCCTCTTGGAAACACCATATATTTT,CASSLVSGQLLSPLGNTIYF,TRBV5-8,-,TRBD1,TRBJ1-3
TGTGCCAGCAGCGCTGAGGGTAGGGGCTACGAGCAGTACTTC,CASSAEGRGYEQYF,TRBV9,-,-,TRBJ2-7
TGTGCCTGGAGCCCCGGGACAGGGGATGGCTACACCTTC,CAWSPGTGDGYTF,TRBV30,-,TRBD1,TRBJ1-2
TGTGCCAGCAGCCGCTTGGTAGGGGCGCTTGTCTCTGAAGCTTTCTTT,CASSRLVGALVSEAFF,TRBV5-6,-,-,TRBJ1-1
TGCGCCAGCAGCATTGGGACGTCGGCAGCCGGCTACACCTTC,CASSIGTSAAGYTF,TRBV5-1,few,-,TRBJ1-2
TGTGCCAGCAGTGAATCGACAGTGTATAATTCACCCCTCCACTTT,CASSESTVYNSPLHF,TRBV25-1,-,-,TRBJ1-6
TGTGCCAGCAGCAATCGGGACAGCAATACCTACGAGCAGTACTTC,CASSNRDSNTYEQYF,TRBV13,-,TRBD1,TRBJ2-7
TGTGCCAGCAGCTTGGCGCGTGCTACCTACGAGCAGTACTTC,CASSLARATYEQYF,TRBV11-2,-,-,TRBJ2-7
TGTGCCAGCAGCGGAATCCACAGGGGGCAAGAGACCCAGTACTTC,CASSGIHRGQETQYF,TRBV7-8,-,TRBD1,TRBJ2-5
TGTGCCATCAGTGAGGGGACTAGCGGGGTCTACGAGCAGTACTTC,CAISEGTSGVYEQYF,TRBV10-3,-,TRBD2,TRBJ2-7
TGTGCCAGCAGCCCCGCGGTCGGGGGTGTCGGATATGGCTACACCTTC,CASSPAVGGVGYGYTF,TRBV7-3,-,-,TRBJ1-2
TGTGCCAGCAGCGCCCTGGGAGGGACAACTGAAGCTTTCTTT,CASSALGGTTEAFF,TRBV9,-,-,TRBJ1-1
TGTGCCAGCTCACCGTACCGGGGGGGGGCCGACAATGAGCAGTTCTTC,CASSPYRGGADNEQFF,TRBV18,-,TRBD2,TRBJ2-1
TGTGCCAGCAGTGCGGACAGGGCATTGGCCGAGACCCAGTACTTC,CASSADRALAETQYF,TRBV6-1,-,TRBD1,TRBJ2-5
TGTGCCAGCAGTTACGCAGGGTCTACAGATACGCAGTATTTT,CASSYAGSTDTQYF,TRBV6-6,-,-,TRBJ2-3
TGCGCCAGCAGCTTGGAAGGGGCCAATGAGCAGTTCTTC,CASSLEGANEQFF,TRBV5-1,-,-,TRBJ2-1
TGTGCCAGCAGTCTAGCGCTACTCCCCTACGAGCAGTACTTC,CASSLALLPYEQYF,TRBV27,-,-,TRBJ2-7
TGTGCCAGCAGTTACACAGGGGACGGAAAAGATACGCAGTATTTT,CASSYTGDGKDTQYF,TRBV6-5,-,TRBD1,TRBJ2-3
TGCGCCAGCAGTGCGACCAAAGGTGAATCACCCCTCCACTTT,CASSATKGESPLHF,TRBV10-1,few,-,TRBJ1-6
TGTGCCAGCAGTTCTCCGGGACAGGGAGGAAACACTGAAGCTTTCTTT,CASSSPGQGGNTEAFF,TRBV28,-,TRBD1,TRBJ1-1
TGTGCCAGCTCACCCCAGGGTCCTAATGAAAAACTGTTTTTT,CASSPQGPNEKLFF,TRBV18,-,-,TRBJ1-4
TGTGCCAGCTCACCCAGGACTAGCGCCACAGATACGCAGTATTTT,CASSPRTSATDTQYF,TRBV18,-,TRBD2,TRBJ2-3
TGTGCCAGCAGTTACTCGATGGGGATACAAGAGACCCAGTACTTC,CASSYSMGIQETQYF,TRBV6-5,-,-,TRBJ2-5
TGTGCCACTACTTACGGGGGGAGAGAGACCCAGTACTTC,CATTYGGRETQYF,TRBV6-1,-,TRBD2,TRBJ2-5
TGCGCCAGCACCTCTAGCGGGGGTCCCTACGAGCAGTACTTC,CASTSSGGPYEQYF,TRBV10-1,-,TRBD2,TRBJ2-7
TGTGCCAGCAGTTACGGAAAAGGAAACACCATATATTTT,CASSYGKGNTIYF,TRBV6-5,-,-,TRBJ1-3
TGTGCCAGCAGCCAAGTCCAGGGGACTAACTATGGCTACACCTTC,CASSQVQGTNYGYTF,TRBV4-2,-,-,TRBJ1-2
TGTGCCAGCAGTCTAAGCTACTCTTTCTCCTACAATGAGCAGTTCTTC,CASSLSYSFSYNEQFF,TRBV2,-,-,TRBJ2-1
TGTGCCAGCAGCCCTGTTGGCTCCTATAATTCACCCCTCCACTTT,CASSPVGSYNSPLHF,TRBV7-9,-,-,TRBJ1-6
TGCGCCAGCAGCCAAGCCGACAGGGTGGACGAGCAGTACTTC,CASSQADRVDEQYF,TRBV4-1,-,TRBD1,TRBJ2-7
TGTGCCAGCAGCTTAGGGTTTCAGCAGTACTTC,CASSLGFQQYF,TRBV7-9,once,-,TRBJ2-7